The clone carrying this T cell receptor (beta chain) was observed a few times. TCRdb reprocessed the 5' RACE reads with MiXCR, giving one entry per CDR3 protein. The sample contains fewer than 450,000 distinct CDR3 sequences, under 25% of which appear only once. This sample stems from a study of T-cell memory formation after mild COVID-19. The CDR3 runs 15 residues. Per the germline V gene, CDR1 is MGHRA and CDR2 is YSYEKL. The V end was cut by 0 bases, the J end by 6 bases, with 15 bases between. This sequence joins TRBV4-1 and TRBJ2-7; tentatively, D is TRBD2 (5 bases). The receptor's source is an adult woman who had mild COVID-19 (a few samples of this study predate the infection). Cell type and time point are not known. Sequencing input: PBMCs or a T cell subset sorted from them (not recorded which). CDR3: CASSQDPGVEGEQYF. CDR3 bases: TGCGCCAGCAGCCAAGACCCCGGGGTGGAAGGCGAGCAGTACTTC.